A single sample is the source of the 15 T cell receptor beta chains below, sequenced in a study of tumor-infiltrating lymphocytes in primary liver carcinoma. The roughly 18-34 mg bulk tissue piece was not sorted before simultaneous RNA and DNA extraction. cDNA specific to TCR beta was made from around 470 ng of total RNA, with a constant-region primer employed for priming. It was through three nested multiplex PCR rounds of slightly modified ARM-PCR that TCR beta libraries arose. Primers for the first two PCR rounds were TRBV1-TRBV30 forward primers and a C-beta reverse primer (about 11 cycles per round). A single record per CDR3 protein comes from TCRdb applying MiXCR to the multiplex PCR reads. This table has 90,000 to 150,000 distinct CDR3 sequences, 55% to 75% appearing once. The sample consisted of liver tumor tissue from sampling region 1. Specified subset: tumor region T1, superior pole. Source of these receptors: a woman aged 55 to 70 with primary liver carcinoma and hepatitis B virus infection.

The count of this clonotype is one. A much larger clone is a single base away; this may be a read error. The gene calls are TRBV6-6 and TRBJ2-1; D gene uncertain. Looked up from germline, CDR1 is MNHNY and CDR2 is SVGAGI (reference sequence). Trimming took 5 bases from V and 5 from J, leaving 13 bases between them. This CDR3 has 14 amino acids. The CDR3 DNA sequence: TGTGCCAGCAGTACGATTAGACGCGACAATGAGCAGTTCTTC. This translates into CASSTIRRDNEQFF.

This chain uses TRBV2 with TRBJ2-7, with D perhaps TRBD1 (5 bases). V was cut by 8 bases and J by 2 bases, with 10 bases left in between. The CDR3 is made up of 12 amino acids. Germline CDR1 is SNHLY and CDR2 is FYNNEI. The CDR3 region is CASADRAYEQYF. DNA of the CDR3: TGTGCCAGCGCCGACAGAGCCTACGAGCAGTACTTC.

Note on this clonotype: It may be a read error: a sequence one base away is much more abundant. V and J are TRBV5-1 and TRBJ1-1; D call uncertain. The CDR3 spans 14 residues. CDR1 and CDR2 from the germline V gene are SGHRS and YFSETQ. The CDR3 region is CASSLERGSTGAFF. CDR3 DNA sequence: TGCGCCAGCAGCTTGGAACGGGGAAGCACTGGAGCTTTCTTT.

The chain has TRBV15 and TRBJ1-2; TRBD1 might be the D (6 bases). CDR3 length equals 15 residues. Germline V lookup: CDR1 LNHNV, CDR2 YYDKDF (reference sequence). Trimming cost V 0 bases and J 4 bases, with 12 bases left between them. CDR3 loop: CATSREGASSYGYTF. CDR3 sequence (DNA): TGTGCCACCAGCAGAGAGGGGGCGAGTAGCTATGGCTACACCTTC.

With respect to this clonotype: Its ends do not fully match the called genes, so a read error is possible. The V call is TRBV11-2, the J call TRBJ2-1; D gene unclear. CDR3 size: 17 residues. CDR1 and CDR2 from the germline V gene are SGHAT and FQNNGV. The CDR3 reads CASSLDLRPCDYNEQFF. The CDR3 nucleotides are TGTGCCAGTAGCTTAGATCTTCGGCCGTGTGACTACAATGAGCAGTTCTTC.

Comments on this clonotype: At one end, the junction sequence differs from germline, possibly due to a read error. The CDR3: CASRPTATNRDTQFF. The CDR3 DNA is TGTGCCAGCAGGCCCACTGCGACTAACAGAGATACGCAGTTTTTT. The chain links TRBV11-2 to TRBJ2-3, with a possible D match to TRBD2 (5 bases). The CDR3 contains 15 residues. Germline-derived CDR1 and CDR2 are SGHAT and FQNNGV.

This clonotype was picked up many times. The chain combines TRBV6-6 with TRBJ2-1; no reliable D call. CDR1 MNHNY and CDR2 SVGAGI come from the germline V gene (reference sequence). Between the trimmed V and J ends, which lost 2 bases and 14 bases, there was a span of 16 bases. CDR3 length: 13 amino acids. CDR3 in DNA: TGTGCCAGCAGTTACGGGAACGTTGGACCCAAGTTCTTC. Encoded protein: CASSYGNVGPKFF.

This clonotype has only a few counts. This chain joins TRBV5-1 and TRBJ1-5; D uncertain. Germline-derived CDR1 and CDR2 are SGHRS and YFSETQ. CDR3 length equals 14 residues. Trimming stripped 4 bases from V and 6 bases from J, with 14 bases between. The CDR3 bases are TGCGCCAGCAGCCCCGACATCGACGGTCAGCCCCAGCATTTT. It is translated as CASSPDIDGQPQHF.

The chain couples TRBV28 to TRBJ2-1; D remains unclear. The CDR3 has 14 amino acids. Trimming left V 1 base short and J 2 bases short, with 6 bases between. Germline loops: CDR1 MDHEN, CDR2 SYDVKM. The CDR3 DNA is TGTGCCAGCAGTTTATTAGTCACCTACAATGAGCAGTTCTTC. Residues: CASSLLVTYNEQFF. The full variable domain, with the rest looked up from reference TRBV28 and TRBJ2-1, is DVKVTQSSRYLVKRTGEKVFLECVQDMDHENMFWYRQDPGLGLRLIYFSYDVKMKEKGDIPEGYSVSREKKERFSLILESASTNQTSMYLCASSLLVTYNEQFFGPGTRLTVL.

For this clonotype: The DNA is left out, because the CDR3 cannot be placed on it with certainty; the CDR3 is given as TCRdb lists it. The chain's CDR3 is CASSLDWAAGSGQYF. The V and J genes are TRBV11-2 and TRBJ2-7; the D call TRBD2 from the table was never checked on the DNA. Germline CDR1 SGHAT, CDR2 FQNNGV. The CDR3 adds up to 15 amino acids, both ends counted.

This clonotype has more than one count but fewer than ten. Given a much more abundant clone one base away, this may be a read error. The chain has TRBV12-3 or TRBV12-4 and TRBJ1-1; no clear D. Trimming shortened V by 5 bases and J by 4 bases, and 11 bases separated the two germline ends. This CDR3 contains 13 residues. This CDR3 reads CASSLTVGTEAFF. DNA for the CDR3: TGTGCCAGCAGTCTTACAGTGGGCACTGAAGCTTTCTTT.

Note on this clonotype: A much larger clone differs from this one at a single base, so this may be a read error. The chain uses TRBV28 and TRBJ2-2, with D maybe TRBD2 (6 bases). CDR3 length equals 15 residues. Germline V lookup: CDR1 MDHEN, CDR2 SYDVKM. V was pared by 2 bases and J by 3 bases, with 10 bases between. This CDR3 is CASSLGGDDTGELFF. The DNA of the CDR3 is TGTGCCAGCAGTTTAGGAGGGGATGACACCGGGGAGCTGTTTTTT.

A word on this clonotype: Since the CDR3 does not end with the conserved phenylalanine or tryptophan, this likely comes from a read error. The DNA is left out, because the CDR3 cannot be placed on it with certainty; the CDR3 is given as TCRdb lists it. This chain joins TRBV11-2 and TRBJ1-1; TRBD1 is taken as the D call from the table, unchecked against the DNA. With termini counted, the CDR3 has 14 amino acids. Germline CDR1 SGHAT, CDR2 FQNNGV. The CDR3 protein is CASTSGAAKIGQVL.

The chain carries TRBV11-2 and TRBJ2-3; D is uncertain. The CDR3 contains 15 residues. V gave up 2 bases and J gave up 5 bases, with 14 bases separating them. CDR1 and CDR2 from the germline V gene are SGHAT and FQNNGV. Here the CDR3 reads CASSLSVELQDTQYF. DNA for the CDR3: TGTGCCAGCAGCTTATCGGTAGAATTACAAGATACGCAGTATTTT.

Worth noting for this clonotype: One end of the junction fails to match germline, which may point to a read error. CDR3 DNA: TGCAGCGGAACAGGGGGAGGGGGCGACACCGGGGTGCTGTTTTTT. It encodes CSGTGGGGDTGVLFF. The rearrangement joins TRBV29-1 to TRBJ2-2; D might be TRBD1 (8 bases). Per the germline V gene, CDR1 is SQVTM and CDR2 is ANQGSEA. The CDR3 spans 15 residues.